These T cell receptor beta chains were read from a single sample in a study of shared clonotypes between healthy human individuals. TCRdb's table, derived via immunoSEQ multiplex PCR, lists solely in-frame clones and lacks some. The sample lists some 1.5 million clones; over 95% were seen once. Sequenced: naive CD4+ T cells sorted from blood. The receptor source for this set is a man under 40 in good health. CDR3s include the opening cysteine and the closing phenylalanine or tryptophan. D genes are given only for firm matches. Only part of the rows carry a size: once, few, many, or a class if the clone is expanded.

.	TRBJ2-3	TRBV11-3	.	TGTGCCAGCAGCCCGGGGCTAACGCACACAGATACGCAGTATTTT	CASSPGLTHTDTQYF
.	TRBJ2-1	TRBV9	.	TGTGCCAGCAGCGTCGGGACTGTCGCTTACAATGAGCAGTTCTTC	CASSVGTVAYNEQFF
.	TRBJ1-5	TRBV4-3	.	TGCGCCAGCAGCCAAGATCTTTTTCAGCCCCAGCATTTT	CASSQDLFQPQHF
.	TRBJ2-5	TRBV7-6	.	TGTGCCACACAACGTACAGGTCTGCAAGAGACCCAGTACTTC	CATQRTGLQETQYF
.	TRBJ1-3	TRBV7-9	.	TGTGCCAGCAGCTCGTGGTTGGGCAGGCCGTTAAGACTAAACACCATATATTTT	CASSSWLGRPLRLNTIYF
.	TRBJ1-4	TRBV19	.	TGTGCCAGTAGCCTAGGACAGCCAACTAATGAAAAACTGTTTTTT	CASSLGQPTNEKLFF
TRBD2	TRBJ2-5	TRBV5-1	once	TGCGCCAGCAGCCCTGATCTAGCGGGAGTCAGCAAAGAGACCCAGTACTTC	CASSPDLAGVSKETQYF
.	TRBJ2-2	TRBV19	.	TGTGCCAGTAGTCCCGCGGCAGATTGGAACACCGGGGAGCTGTTTTTT	CASSPAADWNTGELFF
.	TRBJ2-7	TRBV18	.	TGTGCCAGCTCACCACCGCTTGGGGTCGGCTACGAGCAGTACTTC	CASSPPLGVGYEQYF
.	TRBJ2-7	TRBV7-2	.	TGTGCCAGCAGCTTAGCCGGCGGGGCCTACGAGCAGTACTTC	CASSLAGGAYEQYF
.	TRBJ2-7	TRBV11-2	once	TGTGCCAGCAGCTTTCAAAACGTAAAACTCTACGAGCAGTACTTC	CASSFQNVKLYEQYF
.	TRBJ1-4	TRBV7-9	.	TGTGCCAGCAGCTTAGATCGGGGTTTTATCGAAAAACTGTTTTTT	CASSLDRGFIEKLFF
.	TRBJ2-1	TRBV2	.	TGTGCCAGCAGTGTTTACAATGAGCAGTTCTTC	CASSVYNEQFF
.	TRBJ1-1	TRBV28	once	TGTGCCACCAGGGACCGCCTGACTGAAGCTTTCTTT	CATRDRLTEAFF
.	TRBJ1-1	TRBV19	.	TGTGCCAGTAGTCCCTGGACAGTAGTCTCTGAAGCTTTCTTT	CASSPWTVVSEAFF
.	TRBJ1-5	TRBV11-2	once	TGTGCCAGCAGCTTAGGAACAGGACCCAATCAGCCCCAGCATTTT	CASSLGTGPNQPQHF
TRBD2	TRBJ2-7	TRBV5-1	.	TGCGCCAGCAGCTTGGGGGCTAGCGGACTTTCCTACGAGCAGTACTTC	CASSLGASGLSYEQYF
.	TRBJ2-1	TRBV28	.	TGTGCCAACGAAGTTTCAGAGGGAGCTGTGTCAAAGCAGTTCTTC	CANEVSEGAVSKQFF
.	TRBJ2-3	TRBV18	.	TGTGCCAGCTCAGAGGGACCAACAGATACGCAGTATTTT	CASSEGPTDTQYF
.	TRBJ2-2	TRBV6-1	.	TGTGCCAGCAGTGTTGAACGGGGCACCGGGGAGCTGTTTTTT	CASSVERGTGELFF
.	TRBJ2-1	TRBV5-1	.	TGCGCCAGCAGTAGGCCTAGCGTCTACAATGAGCAGTTCTTC	CASSRPSVYNEQFF
TRBD1	TRBJ2-1	TRBV27	.	TGTGCCAGCAGTTTATCGAAGTTCCAGGGGGTAGTACGGGAGCAGTTCTTC	CASSLSKFQGVVREQFF
TRBD2	TRBJ2-7	TRBV13	.	TGTGCCAGCAGCTTAGGACTAGCGGGAGGGTCCTACGAGCAGTACTTC	CASSLGLAGGSYEQYF
.	TRBJ2-1	TRBV7-8	.	TGTGCCAGCAGCCCCTTGACACTATACAATGAGCAGTTCTTC	CASSPLTLYNEQFF
.	TRBJ2-7	TRBV18	.	TGTGCCAGCTCACCGCCGGGGGTAAAGGAGCAGTACTTC	CASSPPGVKEQYF